This TCR beta chain came from a study of T cell responses to AZD1222 COVID-19 vaccine. Study conclusions and caveats: Across spike, vaccine-associated CD4 TCRs were found, dominant at 160-218 and 743-854.

Comments on this clone: Its antigen remains unknown.

The assay was immunoSEQ multiplex PCR, and TCRdb's table has in-frame clones only and misses some. The sample shows 140,000 or so clones, about nine tenths of them seen only once. The origin of this receptor is an adult who received the AZD1222 COVID-19 vaccine. The material was peripheral blood, obtained 28 days after the second AZD1222 dose.

CDR3 sequence (DNA): TGTGCCAGCAGCTTTAGACGGGCTGAATACAATGAGCAGTTCTTC. Protein: CASSFRRAEYNEQFF. The chain combines TRBV7-3 with TRBJ2-1; D is ambiguous. V was clipped by 3 bases and J by 4 bases, with 13 bases between them. The germline gives CDR1 SGHTA, CDR2 FQGTGA. The CDR3 loop spans 15 amino acids.